This TCR beta chain was observed in a study of CD8 T cells in ankylosing spondylitis. Study results and limitations: Clones linked to disease were reported to show significant enrichment in matched ankylosing spondylitis synovial fluid. Eight highly homologous variants formed a TCR beta motif that appeared characteristic of ankylosing spondylitis blood.

This clonotype was seen a few times. Its cognate antigen is unknown. A single record per CDR3 protein comes from TCRdb applying MiXCR to the 5' RACE reads. The sample has roughly 280,000 distinct CDR3 sequences; 15% to 25% are singletons. The CDR3 length is 12 residues. The V and J ends lost 4 bases and 2 bases respectively, with 4 bases between them. Germline values: CDR1 MDHEN, CDR2 SYDVKM. This receptor was obtained from a male donor with ankylosing spondylitis or in good health (not recorded which). Specimen: blood, either unsorted or a sorted T cell fraction (not recorded which). This sequence joins TRBV28 and TRBJ2-3, with D unresolved. CDR3 sequence: CASSSDTDTQYF. The CDR3 DNA reads as TGTGCCAGCAGTTCGGACACAGATACGCAGTATTTT.